Given below is one T cell receptor (beta chain) in context. Antigen unknown. The record originates from a study of cytomegalovirus exposure and HLA in healthy donors. Study conclusions and caveats: According to an earlier analysis, most TCR beta V segments yielded productive rearrangements about 87% or about 30% of the time. Altogether, some 160 TCR beta chains were recorded as cytomegalovirus-associated.

This CDR3 spans 14 amino acids. The V gene's germline CDR1 is MNHNS and CDR2 SASEGT. J gave up 6 bases and V 6 bases, and 3 bases lay outside the gene matches. Primers: 60 Vbeta forward and 13 Jbeta reverse. TCRdb's copy holds only in-frame clones and misses some; the assay was immunoSEQ multiplex PCR. This table holds 95,000 to 150,000 clones, roughly 85% found once. Sequencing was carried out using PBMCs. The rearrangement links TRBV6-1 to TRBJ2-3; 13 bases align to TRBD2. This clonotype originated in a man younger than 30 in good health and CMV-seropositive. The CDR3 loop is CASRTSGGVDTQYF. The CDR3 DNA follows: TGTGCCAGCAGAACTAGCGGGGGGGTGGATACGCAGTATTTT.